The TCR beta chain under discussion was sequenced for a study of metastatic and nonmetastatic thyroid tumors. In the study overall: Repertoire comparisons spanned blood and tumor or nodule tissue from malignant and benign thyroid patients. General study results and limits: Within blood and tumor, benign nodules reportedly had significantly lower TCR beta diversity than malignant thyroid tumors did.

The entire patient cohort was treatment-naive prior to thyroid surgery. This clone came up a few times. Its antigen is unidentified. A much larger clonotype is one base distant, so this may be a read error. The same CDR3 can be traced to other DNA sequences in this sample. TCRdb called clones again from the PCR reads with MiXCR. The data contain roughly 93,000 clones, roughly 13% of them singletons. Source material: blood. This TCR derives from a female donor with papillary thyroid cancer or a benign thyroid nodule (not recorded which). Some clones in this sample may be carry-over from other donors' samples.

In DNA, the CDR3 is TGTGCCAGCAGTTTTGGAACCGGGGAGCTGTTTTTT. This gives the protein CASSFGTGELFF. This chain links TRBV12-3 or TRBV12-4 with TRBJ2-2, with D unclear. Trimming removed 3 bases at V and 5 bases at J, with 4 bases between. The CDR3 runs 12 residues.